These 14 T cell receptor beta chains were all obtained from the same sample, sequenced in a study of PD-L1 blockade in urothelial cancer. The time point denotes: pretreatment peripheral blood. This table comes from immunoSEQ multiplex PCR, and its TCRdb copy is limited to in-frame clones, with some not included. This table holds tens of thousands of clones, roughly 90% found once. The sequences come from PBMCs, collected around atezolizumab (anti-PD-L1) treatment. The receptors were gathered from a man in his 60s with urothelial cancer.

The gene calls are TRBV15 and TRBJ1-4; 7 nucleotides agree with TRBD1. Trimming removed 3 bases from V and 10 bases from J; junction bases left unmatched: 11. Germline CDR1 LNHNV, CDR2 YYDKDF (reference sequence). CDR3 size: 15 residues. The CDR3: CATSSTRQGRGKLFF. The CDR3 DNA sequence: TGTGCCACCAGCAGCACTCGACAGGGTAGGGGAAAACTGTTTTTT.

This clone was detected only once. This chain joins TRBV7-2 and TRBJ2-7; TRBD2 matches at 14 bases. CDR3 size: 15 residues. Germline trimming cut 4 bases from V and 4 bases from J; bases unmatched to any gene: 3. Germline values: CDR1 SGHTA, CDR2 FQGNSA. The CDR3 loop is CASSWTSGGPYEQYF. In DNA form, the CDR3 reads TGTGCCAGCAGCTGGACTAGCGGGGGGCCTTACGAGCAGTACTTC.

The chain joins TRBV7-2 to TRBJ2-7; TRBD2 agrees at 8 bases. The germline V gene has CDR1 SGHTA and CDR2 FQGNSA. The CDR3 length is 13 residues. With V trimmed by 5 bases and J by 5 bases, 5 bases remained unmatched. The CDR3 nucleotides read TGTGCCAGCAGCCCAAGCGGGAGCCACGAGCAGTACTTC. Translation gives CASSPSGSHEQYF.

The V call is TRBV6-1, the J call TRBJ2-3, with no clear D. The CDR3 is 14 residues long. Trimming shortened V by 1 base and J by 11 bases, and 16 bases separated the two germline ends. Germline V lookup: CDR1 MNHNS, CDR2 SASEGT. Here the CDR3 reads CASSEDMATNQQYF. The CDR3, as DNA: TGTGCCAGCAGTGAAGATATGGCCACCAATCAGCAGTATTTT.

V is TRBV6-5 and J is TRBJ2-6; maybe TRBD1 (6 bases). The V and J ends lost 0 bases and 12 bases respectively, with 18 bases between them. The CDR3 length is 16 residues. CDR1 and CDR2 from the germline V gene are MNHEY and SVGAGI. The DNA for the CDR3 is TGTGCCAGCAGTTACTCCCGTGCTGGGGGCAAGGCCGTCCTGACTTTC. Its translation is CASSYSRAGGKAVLTF.

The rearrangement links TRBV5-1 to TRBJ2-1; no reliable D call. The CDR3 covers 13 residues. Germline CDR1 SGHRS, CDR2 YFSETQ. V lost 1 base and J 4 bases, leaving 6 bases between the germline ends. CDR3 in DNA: TGCGCCAGCAGCTTGACAGAGTACAATGAGCAGTTCTTC. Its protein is CASSLTEYNEQFF.

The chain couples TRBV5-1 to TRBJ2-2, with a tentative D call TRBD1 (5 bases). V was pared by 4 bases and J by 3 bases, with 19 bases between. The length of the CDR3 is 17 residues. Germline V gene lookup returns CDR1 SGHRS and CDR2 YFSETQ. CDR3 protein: CASSPVELRQHTGELFF. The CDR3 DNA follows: TGCGCCAGCAGCCCCGTTGAACTGAGACAGCACACCGGGGAGCTGTTTTTT.

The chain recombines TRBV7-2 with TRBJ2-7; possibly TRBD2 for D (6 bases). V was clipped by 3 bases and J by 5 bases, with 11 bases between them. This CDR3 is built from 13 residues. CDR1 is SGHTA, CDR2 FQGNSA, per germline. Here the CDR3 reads CASSFGEVNEQYF. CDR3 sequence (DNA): TGTGCCAGCAGCTTCGGGGAGGTGAACGAGCAGTACTTC.

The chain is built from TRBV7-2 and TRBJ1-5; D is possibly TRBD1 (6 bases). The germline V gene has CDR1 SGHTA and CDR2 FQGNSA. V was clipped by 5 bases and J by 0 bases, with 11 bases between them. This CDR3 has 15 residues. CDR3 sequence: CASSTYRDSNQPQHF. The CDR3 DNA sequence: TGTGCCAGCAGCACCTACAGGGATAGCAATCAGCCCCAGCATTTT.

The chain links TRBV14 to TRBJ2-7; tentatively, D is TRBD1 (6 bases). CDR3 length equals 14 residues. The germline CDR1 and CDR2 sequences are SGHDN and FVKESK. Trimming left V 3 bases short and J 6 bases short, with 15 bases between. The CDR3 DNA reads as TGTGCCAGCAGCCAGTTACCTTTCAGGGGCGAGCAGTACTTC. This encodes CASSQLPFRGEQYF.

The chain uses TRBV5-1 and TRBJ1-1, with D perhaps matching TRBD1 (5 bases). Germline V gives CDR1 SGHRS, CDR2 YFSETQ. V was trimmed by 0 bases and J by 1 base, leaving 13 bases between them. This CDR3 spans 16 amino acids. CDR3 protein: CASSLVGEGKNTEAFF. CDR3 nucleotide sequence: TGCGCCAGCAGCTTGGTCGGGGAGGGGAAGAACACTGAAGCTTTCTTT.

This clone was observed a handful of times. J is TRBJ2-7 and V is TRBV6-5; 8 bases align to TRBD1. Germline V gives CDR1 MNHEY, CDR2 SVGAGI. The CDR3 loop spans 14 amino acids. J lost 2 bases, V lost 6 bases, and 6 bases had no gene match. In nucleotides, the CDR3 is TGTGCCAGCAGCCGCGGGACAGGCACCTACGAGCAGTACTTC. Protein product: CASSRGTGTYEQYF.

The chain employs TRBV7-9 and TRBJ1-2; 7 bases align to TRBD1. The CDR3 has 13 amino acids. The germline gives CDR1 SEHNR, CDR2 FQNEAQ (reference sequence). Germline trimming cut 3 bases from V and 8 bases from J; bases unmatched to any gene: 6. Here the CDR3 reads CASSFTGVGGYTF. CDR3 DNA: TGTGCCAGCAGCTTTACAGGGGTTGGAGGCTACACCTTC.

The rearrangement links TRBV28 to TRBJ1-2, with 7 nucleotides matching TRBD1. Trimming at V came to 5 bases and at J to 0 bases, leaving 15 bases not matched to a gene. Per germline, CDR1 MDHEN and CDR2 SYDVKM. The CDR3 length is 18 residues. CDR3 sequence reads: CASSRRRTDRVSNYGYTF. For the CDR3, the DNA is TGTGCCAGCAGTCGCCGGCGTACCGACAGGGTATCTAACTATGGCTACACCTTC.